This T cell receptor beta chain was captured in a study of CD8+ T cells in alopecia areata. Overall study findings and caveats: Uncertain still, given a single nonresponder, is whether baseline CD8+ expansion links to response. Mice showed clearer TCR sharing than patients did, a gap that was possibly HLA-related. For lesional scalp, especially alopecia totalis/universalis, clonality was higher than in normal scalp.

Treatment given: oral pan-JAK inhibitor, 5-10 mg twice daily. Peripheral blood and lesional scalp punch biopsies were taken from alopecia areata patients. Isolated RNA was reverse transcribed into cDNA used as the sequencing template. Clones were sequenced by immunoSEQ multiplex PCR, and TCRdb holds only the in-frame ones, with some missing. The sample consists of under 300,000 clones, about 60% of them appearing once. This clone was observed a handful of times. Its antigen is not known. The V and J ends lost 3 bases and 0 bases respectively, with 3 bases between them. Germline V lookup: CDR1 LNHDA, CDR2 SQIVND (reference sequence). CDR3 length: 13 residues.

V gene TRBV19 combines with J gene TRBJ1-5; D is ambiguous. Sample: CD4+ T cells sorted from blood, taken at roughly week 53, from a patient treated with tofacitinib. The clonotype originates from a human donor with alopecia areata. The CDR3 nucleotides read TGTGCCAGTAGTATGTTTAGCAATCAGCCCCAGCATTTT. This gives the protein CASSMFSNQPQHF.